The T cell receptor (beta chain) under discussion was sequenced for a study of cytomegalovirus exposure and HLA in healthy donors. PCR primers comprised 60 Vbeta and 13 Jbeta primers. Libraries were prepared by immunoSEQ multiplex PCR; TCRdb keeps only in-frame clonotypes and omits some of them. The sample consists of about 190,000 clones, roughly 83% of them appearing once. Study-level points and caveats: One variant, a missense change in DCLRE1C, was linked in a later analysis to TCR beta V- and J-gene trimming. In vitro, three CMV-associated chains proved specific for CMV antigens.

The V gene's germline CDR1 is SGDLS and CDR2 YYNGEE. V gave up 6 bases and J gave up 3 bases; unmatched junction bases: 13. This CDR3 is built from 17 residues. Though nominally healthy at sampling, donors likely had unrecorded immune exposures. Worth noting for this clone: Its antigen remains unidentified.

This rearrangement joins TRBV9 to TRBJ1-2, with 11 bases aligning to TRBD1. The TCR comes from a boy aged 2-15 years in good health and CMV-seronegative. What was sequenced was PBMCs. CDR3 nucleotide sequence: TGTGCCAGCACCCTCTCGGACAGGGGGCGCAGATACTATGGCTACACCTTC. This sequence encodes CASTLSDRGRRYYGYTF.